Below, one T cell receptor beta chain is given with its context. In this sample, this clone turned up a few times. What this receptor recognizes is not known. No quality values exist for individual bases; no much larger clone is one base distant. Genomic DNA was isolated from the sorted cells so that the TCRbeta CDR3 region could be sequenced. The immunoSEQ Assay was used for sequencing of TCRbeta CDR3 regions. TCRdb limited this immuneACCESS table to in-frame rearrangements with V and J called. A share of clones is missing; checked studies link under half to unresolved V genes, and the rest is unexplained. The sample contains around 100,000 clones, approximately 89% of them found a single time. Roughly 0.15% of the sample is in the top ten clones. The data originate from a study of OX40 agonist ivuxolimab in advanced cancers. Context from the whole study: Ivuxolimab was a fully human IgG2 agonistic monoclonal antibody targeting the costimulatory receptor OX40 (CD134). The point of sequencing TCRbeta in the periphery was to test whether ivuxolimab changed TCR sequence diversity and drove clonal T-cell expansion. A male proportion of 70% to 90% and a mean age of around 60 years, ranging from 23 to 79, were recorded for the dose-escalation cohort. Of the approximately 54 patients in dose escalation, 19 had hepatocellular carcinoma, about 15 had melanoma, 9 had renal cell carcinoma and 9 had head and neck cancer. The monotherapy dose-escalation portion (N of about 50 patients) of the phase I ivuxolimab trial is reported in the paper. Partial responses occurred in three dose-escalation patients: two with cutaneous melanoma and one with hepatocellular carcinoma. Intravenous ivuxolimab was administered to patients every 2 weeks at six dose levels: 0.01, 0.1, 0.3, 1.5, 3 and 10 mg/kg. Patients were allowed to have had prior anti-PD-1, anti-PD-L1 or anti-CTLA-4 therapy, and 40% to 45% of the dose-escalation patients had previously received checkpoint inhibitors. Study-level results and caveats: Clonal expansion of both CD4+ and CD8+ blood T cells was observed from baseline to week 6 at doses 0.1 to 3.0 mg/kg. The antigen specificity of the peripheral T cells that underwent clonal expansion was not determined. Low levels of normalized T-cell clonal expansion were also seen in some nonresponding patients. After ivuxolimab, more expanded clones were found on average in CD8+ T cells than in CD4+ T cells. In partial responders in the 0.1-3.0 mg/kg groups, normalized peripheral clonal expansion was found to be among the lowest, especially among CD8+ T cells.

Patients with autoimmune disease history or receiving systemic immunosuppression were excluded from the trial. Peripheral blood for TCR sequencing was collected from all dose cohorts at baseline, on cycle 4 day 1, and on cycle 7 day 1. The samples were taken from a phase I, first-in-human, multicenter, open-label dose-escalation trial of ivuxolimab. The trial enrolled adults with locally advanced or metastatic head and neck squamous cell, hepatocellular, melanoma or renal cell carcinoma. CD4+ and CD8+ T cells were sorted separately from peripheral blood before TCR sequencing. The CDR3 starts with the cysteine, ends with the phenylalanine, and has 13 residues. The retained sequence is limited to the CDR3, 39 bases, with the frame set at the first base. The junction shows trimming of 2 bases on V and 2 bases on J, plus 4 bases between the germline ends. CDR1 and CDR2 (MDHEN, SYDVKM) derive from the germline V gene.

The specimen comprised CD4+ or CD8+ T cells sorted from blood, sampled in a trial of the OX40 agonist ivuxolimab. The receptor comes from an adult with an advanced solid tumor such as melanoma, head and neck, liver or kidney cancer. The chain is encoded by TRBV28 joined to TRBJ1-5, with the D segment identity uncertain. The CDR3 protein sequence reads: CASSLIGNQPQHF. In nucleotides, the sequence is TGTGCCAGCAGTTTAATTGGCAATCAGCCCCAGCATTTT.